These 8 T cell receptor beta chains were all obtained from the same sample, sequenced in a study of T-cell reconstitution after alpha-beta-depleted transplantation in children. The authors prepared the TCRbeta library with unique molecular identifiers. Using its own MiXCR run on the PCR reads, TCRdb lists one record per CDR3 protein. The data hold approximately 520,000 distinct CDR3 sequences, with approximately 32% observed a single time. Here the sequenced sample was PBMCs from the stem cell graft donor, taken from the stem cell graft. Every receptor here comes from a human donor who donated a stem cell graft to a child with aplastic anemia.

This clonotype was seen more than once but under ten times. CDR3 sequence: CASSLGGTSGRELFF. DNA for the CDR3: TGTGCCAGCAGCTTAGGTGGGACTAGCGGCCGGGAGCTGTTTTTT. V and J are TRBV7-2 and TRBJ2-2; 11 bases agree with TRBD2. V dropped 1 base and J dropped 9; count of bases not matched to a gene: 4. This CDR3 spans 15 amino acids. CDR1 SGHTA and CDR2 FQGNSA come from the germline V gene.

The V gene is TRBV7-2, the J gene TRBJ1-2; 7 nucleotides agree with TRBD1. The CDR3 has 13 amino acids. The trim removed 5 bases at V and 6 bases at J, leaving 6 bases unmatched. Germline loops: CDR1 SGHTA, CDR2 FQGNSA. CDR3 bases: TGTGCCAGCAGCGAACAGGGGACCAATGGCTACACCTTC. Amino acid sequence: CASSEQGTNGYTF.

The gene calls are TRBV20-1 and TRBJ2-5; D unclear. V dropped 4 bases and J dropped 4 bases, with 13 bases sitting between them. Germline V gene sequence: CDR1 DFQATT, CDR2 SNEGSKA (reference sequence). The CDR3 loop spans 13 amino acids. The CDR3 reads CSAINPSTETQYF. CDR3 bases: TGCAGTGCTATCAACCCGAGCACAGAGACCCAGTACTTC.

V usage is TRBV7-3 and J usage is TRBJ2-1; D is undetermined. The V end lost 0 bases, the J end lost 8 bases, and 14 bases lay between the germline ends. From germline, CDR1 is SGHTA and CDR2 FQGTGA. The CDR3 has 15 amino acids. The CDR3 region is CASSLTNGFRDEQFF. DNA of the CDR3: TGTGCCAGCAGCTTAACTAACGGTTTTAGGGATGAGCAGTTCTTC. Filled out from reference TRBV7-3 and TRBJ2-1, the complete variable domain reads GAGVSQTPSNKVTEKGKYVELRCDPISGHTALYWYRQSLGQGPEFLIYFQGTGAADDSGLPNDRFFAVRPEGSVSTLKIQRTERGDSAVYLCASSLTNGFRDEQFFGPGTRLTVL.

This clonotype has only a few counts. The chain carries TRBV20-1 and TRBJ2-1, with a weak D call TRBD2 (5 bases). This CDR3 comprises 15 residues. V lost 1 base and J lost 3, with 13 bases in between. Germline V CDR1 and CDR2: DFQATT, SNEGSKA (reference sequence). CDR3 protein: CSARVASGNYNEQFF. The CDR3 DNA is TGCAGTGCTAGAGTGGCGAGCGGAAACTACAATGAGCAGTTCTTC.

This clonotype occurred a few times. This rearrangement joins TRBV24-1 to TRBJ2-1, with 16 bases identical to TRBD2. Germline assignment: CDR1 KGHDR and CDR2 SFDVKD. V was pared by 3 bases and J by 0 bases, with 4 bases of the junction left unmatched. The CDR3 loop spans 19 amino acids. The CDR3 nucleotides are TGTGCCACCAGTGATATGGGGACTAGCGGGAGGGTCTCCTACAATGAGCAGTTCTTC. The encoded protein is CATSDMGTSGRVSYNEQFF.

The V gene is TRBV9, the J gene TRBJ2-5; 9 bases fit TRBD1. This CDR3 has 16 residues. CDR1 SGDLS and CDR2 YYNGEE come from the germline V gene. The V segment lost 0 bases and the J segment 5 bases; nucleotides outside the gene matches: 8. The CDR3 spells CASSVVGQGMRETQYF. Here the CDR3 DNA reads TGTGCCAGCAGCGTAGTCGGACAGGGGATGCGGGAGACCCAGTACTTC.

V is TRBV6-1 and J is TRBJ1-4; D is unresolved. The CDR3 extends over 15 amino acids. Between the trimmed V and J ends, which lost 1 base and 9 bases, there was a span of 15 bases. CDR1 is MNHNS and CDR2 is SASEGT in the germline V gene. This chain's CDR3 is CASSEVLTLPKKLFF. The CDR3 DNA reads as TGTGCCAGCAGTGAAGTGCTGACCCTTCCGAAAAAACTGTTTTTT.